The next 32 T cell receptor beta chains were all read from a single sample in a study of blood T cell repertoires in COVID-19. Assay: immunoSEQ multiplex PCR; the TCRdb copy retains only in-frame clones and omits some. The data show around 200,000 clones, with approximately 79% seen just once and 14% held by the top ten. Sample: peripheral blood. Every receptor here comes from a man younger than 40 with active or convalescent COVID-19.

The chain links TRBV3-1 (or the pseudogene TRBV3-2) to TRBJ1-2; TRBD1 matches 9 bases. Per germline, CDR1 LGHDT and CDR2 YNNKEL (reference sequence). The ends lost 4 bases at V and 5 bases at J; junction bases unmatched: 14. The CDR3 runs 17 residues. CDR3 amino acids: CASSPSGQGMSMYGYTF. Written as DNA, the CDR3 is TGTGCCAGCAGCCCCTCCGGACAGGGGATGTCGATGTATGGCTACACCTTC.

The gene calls are TRBV6-2 or TRBV6-3 and TRBJ2-1, with 13 bases lining up with TRBD2. With 4 bases clipped from V and 0 bases from J, the junction kept 15 bases outside the gene matches. CDR1 and CDR2 from the germline V gene are MNHEY and SVGEGT. The CDR3 spans 21 residues. The DNA for the CDR3 is TGTGCCAGCAGTTTCCCCCTTACGGGACTAGCGGGGCTAAGCTCCTACAATGAGCAGTTCTTC. Its protein product is CASSFPLTGLAGLSSYNEQFF.

V usage is TRBV20-1 and J usage is TRBJ2-5, with 7 bases identical to TRBD1. Trimming took 3 bases from V and 4 from J; bases not matched to a gene: 8. This CDR3 comprises 14 residues. Germline CDR1 DFQATT, CDR2 SNEGSKA (reference sequence). The CDR3: CSASGTAKGETQYF. The DNA of the CDR3 is TGCAGTGCTAGTGGGACAGCAAAGGGAGAGACCCAGTACTTC.

This clone has just one count. V and J are TRBV24-1 and TRBJ1-1; 7 bases agree with TRBD1. CDR3 length: 16 residues. From germline, CDR1 is KGHDR and CDR2 SFDVKD. J was trimmed by 0 bases and V by 2 bases; bases with no gene match: 5. The CDR3 is CATSDSTGYLNTEAFF. In DNA, the CDR3 is TGTGCCACCAGTGATTCGACAGGGTATTTGAACACTGAAGCTTTCTTT.

This clone was observed a single time. The chain links TRBV3-1 (or the pseudogene TRBV3-2) to TRBJ2-7; 7 bases fit TRBD2. Unmatched junction bases numbered 5, after V lost 3 bases and J lost 3 bases. Germline V lookup: CDR1 LGHDT, CDR2 YNNKEL (reference sequence). The CDR3 extends over 14 amino acids. CDR3: CASSHWGEGYEQYF. Here the CDR3 DNA reads TGTGCCAGCAGCCACTGGGGGGAGGGCTACGAGCAGTACTTC.

The chain uses TRBV27 and TRBJ1-1; the D gene is possibly TRBD1 (5 bases). The CDR3 loop spans 14 amino acids. Germline lookup yields CDR1 MNHEY and CDR2 SMNVEV (reference sequence). Trimming shortened V by 4 bases and J by 8 bases, and 17 bases separated the two germline ends. The CDR3 reads CASSYGGGGREAFF. The DNA for the CDR3 is TGTGCCAGCAGTTACGGGGGTGGGGGTAGGGAAGCTTTCTTT.

The J gene is TRBJ2-1, the V gene TRBV18; D possibly corresponds to TRBD2 (5 bases). The germline gives CDR1 KGHSH, CDR2 LQKENI. V was shortened by 3 bases and J by 6 bases, with 6 bases between the two germline ends. The CDR3 totals 12 residues. The CDR3 DNA follows: TGTGCCAGCTCACCTACTAGCAATGAGCAGTTCTTC. Translated: CASSPTSNEQFF.

CDR3 loop: CASSTRDRDYFGGYTF. The CDR3, as DNA: TGTGCCAGCAGCACTCGGGACAGGGATTATTTTGGTGGCTACACCTTC. The V call is TRBV9, the J call TRBJ1-2; 9 nucleotides agree with TRBD1. Germline CDR1 is SGDLS and CDR2 is YYNGEE. CDR3 length: 16 residues. Trimming cost V 4 bases and J 7 bases; bases outside gene matches: 14. Combining the CDR3 with reference TRBV9 and TRBJ1-2 gives the whole variable domain DSGVTQTPKHLITATGQRVTLRCSPRSGDLSVYWYQQSLDQGLQFLIQYYNGEERAKGNILERFSAQQFPDLHSELNLSSLELGDSALYFCASSTRDRDYFGGYTFGSGTRLTVV.

A single count supports this clone. This sequence joins TRBV6-1 and TRBJ1-5; D might be TRBD1 (6 bases). The V and J ends lost 0 bases and 0 bases respectively, with 9 bases between them. The CDR3 is made up of 16 amino acids. Germline lookup yields CDR1 MNHNS and CDR2 SASEGT. CDR3 sequence reads: CASSEAWTVSNQPQHF. The CDR3, as DNA: TGTGCCAGCAGTGAAGCCTGGACAGTTAGCAATCAGCCCCAGCATTTT.

This clone has a single count. J is TRBJ2-5 and V is TRBV5-6, with TRBD1 matching over 9 bases. The ends lost 4 bases at V and 4 bases at J; junction bases unmatched: 2. The CDR3 covers 13 residues. In germline, CDR1 is SGHDT, CDR2 YYEEEE. Written as DNA, the CDR3 is TGTGCCAGCAGCCTGGACAGGGGAGAGACCCAGTACTTC. Protein: CASSLDRGETQYF.

This chain uses TRBV19 with TRBJ1-4; 9 positions match TRBD1. With V trimmed by 4 bases and J by 2 bases, 8 bases remained unmatched. The CDR3 is 17 residues long. Germline V gives CDR1 LNHDA, CDR2 SQIVND (reference sequence). The CDR3 is CASSTLTGGPTNEKLFF. As DNA, the CDR3 is TGTGCCAGTAGTACGCTGACAGGGGGACCGACTAATGAAAAACTGTTTTTT.

The chain combines TRBV14 with TRBJ2-2; 8 bases align to TRBD1. With 4 bases clipped from V and 1 base from J, the junction kept 8 bases outside the gene matches. This CDR3 comprises 17 residues. In germline, CDR1 is SGHDN, CDR2 FVKESK. CDR3 in amino acids: CASSPDRALGNTGELFF. In DNA, the CDR3 is TGTGCCAGCAGCCCGGACAGGGCCCTAGGGAACACCGGGGAGCTGTTTTTT.

The rearrangement uses TRBV6-2 or TRBV6-3 and TRBJ2-7; 10 bases align to TRBD1. This CDR3 region has 14 residues. Germline V gene sequence: CDR1 MNHEY, CDR2 SVGEGT. V dropped 6 bases and J dropped 5; count of bases not matched to a gene: 7. The CDR3 DNA sequence: TGTGCCAGCAGCAGACCGACAGGGGGCAACGAGCAGTACGTC. This codes for CASSRPTGGNEQYV.

The chain joins TRBV9 to TRBJ2-2, with a weak D call TRBD1 (5 bases). V was pared by 0 bases and J by 6 bases, with 15 bases between. This CDR3 has 16 residues. Germline CDR1 and CDR2: SGDLS and YYNGEE. The CDR3 DNA reads as TGTGCCAGCAGCGTAGACGCCAGGGCGAGCTCCGGGGAGCTGTTTTTT. It specifies CASSVDARASSGELFF.

This clone has a single count. CDR3 region: CSARRAYGYTF. The CDR3 DNA reads as TGCAGTGCTAGGAGGGCTTACGGCTACACCTTC. V is TRBV20-1 and J is TRBJ1-2, with D uncertain. V dropped 3 bases and J dropped 8 bases, with 10 bases sitting between them. The CDR3 has 11 amino acids. Germline values: CDR1 DFQATT, CDR2 SNEGSKA (reference sequence).

The chain carries TRBV29-1 and TRBJ1-2; D gene uncertain. The CDR3 covers 12 residues. V was trimmed by 1 base and J by 4 bases, leaving 7 bases between them. From germline, CDR1 is SQVTM and CDR2 ANQGSEA. CDR3 DNA: TGCAGCGTTGAAGGGAGAGGCTATGGCTACACCTTC. It encodes CSVEGRGYGYTF.

The CDR3 DNA reads as TGCGCCAGCAGCTTGCCACAGGGGAGTGGGGCCAACGTCCTGACTTTC. Translated: CASSLPQGSGANVLTF. The chain couples TRBV5-1 to TRBJ2-6; TRBD1 agrees at 7 bases. Per germline, CDR1 SGHRS and CDR2 YFSETQ. The CDR3 loop spans 16 amino acids. Losses at the gene ends were 1 base for V and 3 bases for J; bases not matched to a gene: 4. Full variable domain (remainder filled in from reference TRBV5-1 and TRBJ2-6): KAGVTQTPRYLIKTRGQQVTLSCSPISGHRSVSWYQQTPGQGLQFLFEYFSETQRNKGNFPGRFSGRQFSNSRSEMNVSTLELGDSALYLCASSLPQGSGANVLTFGAGSRLTVL.

The rearrangement uses TRBV5-6 and TRBJ1-2; TRBD1 might be the D (5 bases). The germline V gene has CDR1 SGHDT and CDR2 YYEEEE. V lost 4 bases to trimming and J lost 0 bases, with 16 bases between them. The CDR3 sequence is 16 residues long. The chain's CDR3 is CASSGGTVITNYGYTF. CDR3 in DNA: TGTGCCAGCAGCGGCGGGACGGTTATTACTAACTATGGCTACACCTTC. Drawing the rest from reference TRBV5-6 and TRBJ1-2, the complete variable domain is DAGVTQSPTHLIKTRGQQVTLRCSPKSGHDTVSWYQQALGQGPQFIFQYYEEEERQRGNFPDRFSGHQFPNYSSELNVNALLLGDSALYLCASSGGTVITNYGYTFGSGTRLTVV.

The V gene is TRBV14, the J gene TRBJ1-6; 8 positions match TRBD1. This CDR3 spans 15 amino acids. Trimming at V came to 1 base and at J to 10 bases, leaving 6 bases not matched to a gene. Germline V CDR1 and CDR2: SGHDN, FVKESK. The CDR3 sequence is CASSQVRGHGSPLHF. CDR3 nucleotide sequence: TGTGCCAGCAGCCAAGTCAGGGGGCACGGGTCACCCCTCCACTTT. The full variable domain, in which reference TRBV14 and TRBJ1-6 provide the parts outside the CDR3, is EAGVTQFPSHSVIEKGQTVTLRCDPISGHDNLYWYRRVMGKEIKFLLHFVKESKQDESGMPNNRFLAERTGGTYSTLKVQPAELEDSGVYFCASSQVRGHGSPLHFGNGTRLTVT.

The chain combines TRBV27 with TRBJ1-1; D gene unclear. CDR1 and CDR2 from the germline V gene are MNHEY and SMNVEV (reference sequence). CDR3 length: 15 residues. Deletions cut 1 base from V and 0 bases from J, with 9 bases between. The CDR3, as DNA: TGTGCCAGCAGTTTATGGGCCACCTTGAACACTGAAGCTTTCTTT. This encodes CASSLWATLNTEAFF.

The rearrangement links TRBV4-1 to TRBJ2-2, with TRBD2 matching over 8 bases. Germline CDR1 is MGHRA and CDR2 is YSYEKL. This CDR3 comprises 18 residues. V lost 0 bases, J lost 1 base, and 7 bases stayed unmatched. The CDR3 DNA is TGCGCCAGCAGCCAAGATCTTGGCGGGGGGCGGAACACCGGGGAGCTGTTTTTT. Translation: CASSQDLGGGRNTGELFF.

This sequence joins TRBV7-2 and TRBJ1-6, with 11 positions matching TRBD1. This CDR3 is 15 amino acids long. V trimming: 10 bases; J trimming: 7 bases; junction bases outside the gene matches: 9. The germline V gene encodes CDR1 SGHTA and CDR2 FQGNSA. CDR3 nucleotide sequence: TGTGCCACATCTCGGACAGGGGGCGCCAATTCACCCCTCCACTTT. This translates into CATSRTGGANSPLHF.

The chain has TRBV6-5 and TRBJ1-2; tentative D call: TRBD1 (6 bases). Germline lookup yields CDR1 MNHEY and CDR2 SVGAGI. CDR3 length equals 11 residues. The V end was cut by 5 bases, the J end by 8 bases, with 9 bases between. The CDR3 DNA reads as TGTGCCAGCAGTCCCGGACAGGGCTACACCTTC. Encoded protein: CASSPGQGYTF.

The chain has TRBV27 and TRBJ2-7, with TRBD1 matching over 11 bases. CDR1 is MNHEY and CDR2 is SMNVEV in the germline V gene (reference sequence). This CDR3 comprises 14 residues. The junction had 2 bases not matched to a gene; V was cut back by 5 bases and J by 2 bases. CDR3 sequence reads: CASSPGQGAYEQYV. The CDR3 DNA sequence: TGTGCCAGCAGTCCGGGACAGGGGGCCTACGAGCAGTACGTC.

The V gene is TRBV7-3, the J gene TRBJ1-5; D is perhaps TRBD1 (5 bases). The CDR3 has 15 residues. The germline CDR1 and CDR2 sequences are SGHTA and FQGTGA. Between the trimmed V and J ends, which lost 5 bases and 6 bases, there was a span of 17 bases. The CDR3 protein is CASSPPGRATQPQHF. DNA for the CDR3: TGTGCCAGCAGCCCCCCCGGCAGGGCGACTCAGCCCCAGCATTTT.

J is TRBJ1-1 and V is TRBV6-1; possible D gene TRBD1, 6 bases. The CDR3 spans 18 residues. Germline CDR1 is MNHNS and CDR2 is SASEGT. The V end lost 4 bases, the J end lost 2 bases, and 23 bases lay between the germline ends. DNA of the CDR3: TGTGCCAGCAGTGTGAGTAACCGGGACACTGTAAGAAACACTGAAGCTTTCTTT. Its translation: CASSVSNRDTVRNTEAFF.

The chain is built from TRBV20-1 and TRBJ2-7; a weak D match, TRBD2 (5 bases). The V gene lost 5 bases and the J gene lost 5 bases, with 10 bases spanning the gap. Germline V CDR1 and CDR2: DFQATT, SNEGSKA (reference sequence). The CDR3 consists of 11 residues. CDR3 nucleotides: TGCAGTGCTCAAACCGGGGACGAGCAGTACTTC. Protein product: CSAQTGDEQYF.

The chain recombines TRBV7-2 with TRBJ1-5; D is possibly TRBD1 (5 bases). V was clipped by 0 bases and J by 9 bases, with 9 bases between them. CDR1 is SGHTA, CDR2 FQGNSA, per germline. CDR3 size: 13 residues. DNA of the CDR3: TGTGCCAGCAGCTTAGCTCAGGGTGGGCCCCAGCATTTT. Translated, it gives CASSLAQGGPQHF.

The chain links TRBV18 to TRBJ1-2, with 10 positions matching TRBD1. J gave up 6 bases and V 3 bases, and 10 bases lay outside the gene matches. The CDR3 has 16 residues. Germline CDR1 and CDR2: KGHSH and LQKENI. This CDR3 reads CASSPPGTGDTDGYTF. DNA for the CDR3: TGTGCCAGCTCACCCCCCGGGACAGGGGACACTGATGGCTACACCTTC.

The chain has TRBV10-1 and TRBJ2-7; the match to TRBD2 covers 8 bases. The CDR3 is 15 amino acids. Germline V CDR1 and CDR2: WNHNN, SYGVQD (reference sequence). J lost 2 bases, V lost 6 bases, and 9 bases had no gene match. Here the CDR3 DNA reads TGCGCCAGCAGCAGGGGCACGGGAGGGCCCTACGAGCAGTACTTC. Its translation is CASSRGTGGPYEQYF.

The chain joins TRBV19 to TRBJ1-2, with D possibly being TRBD1 (5 bases). Deletions cut 5 bases from V and 5 bases from J, with 18 bases between. The CDR3 spans 15 residues. Germline V CDR1 and CDR2: LNHDA, SQIVND (reference sequence). The CDR3 loop is CASSFRQSVRYGYTF. The DNA of the CDR3 is TGTGCCAGTAGTTTCCGACAGTCAGTAAGGTATGGCTACACCTTC.

V gene TRBV6-5 combines with J gene TRBJ2-7; D remains unclear. The V end lost 0 bases, the J end lost 1 base, and 7 bases lay between the germline ends. This CDR3 contains 14 residues. The germline V gene encodes CDR1 MNHEY and CDR2 SVGAGI. CDR3 DNA sequence: TGTGCCAGCAGTTACTCGGCACAGTCCTACGAGCAGTACTTC. It is translated as CASSYSAQSYEQYF.